This T cell receptor (beta chain) was profiled in a study of blood T cell repertoires in COVID-19. As for the study in general: Sources were T cells, B-cell-depleted T cells, or PBMCs; the material itself was cDNA or gDNA.

V gave up 0 bases and J gave up 7 bases, with 13 bases separating them. Germline V lookup: CDR1 LGHNA, CDR2 YSLEER. The CDR3 contains 15 residues. Seattle-derived patients entered the study during active infection and were followed longitudinally. Per the original methods: Amplification with reference gene primers provided the estimates of nucleated cell counts. Measured with immunoSEQ multiplex PCR; TCRdb has only the in-frame clones, and not every one. That table furnishes V, J and clone size, whereas the DNA furnished D and trimming. The data show more than 85,000 clones, 88% seen once. The sequencing sample was made of peripheral blood. The genes are TRBV4-3 and TRBJ2-1; D may be TRBD1 (7 bases). The sequence was obtained from a man between 50 and 59 years old with COVID-19, enrolled during active disease. This chain's CDR3 is CASSQDPQGRNEQFF. Written as DNA, the CDR3 is TGCGCCAGCAGCCAAGACCCACAGGGGAGGAATGAGCAGTTCTTC.